The 32 T cell receptor beta chains in this list originate from one sample, sequenced in a study of CD8 T cells in ankylosing spondylitis (dated by TCRdb to the late 2010s). The method was 5' RACE. Sequenced on an Illumina HiSeq 2500. Starting from the raw public reads, TCRdb applied fastp trimming at Q25, assembled clones with MiXCR and retained in-frame beta chains. Here each entry gathers all rows of one CDR3 protein and keeps the most common genes and DNA. The sample table shows fewer than 350,000 distinct CDR3 sequences, and under 14% are seen once. The top ten hold 9.1% of the sample. Sequencing was carried out using blood, either unsorted or a sorted T cell fraction (not recorded which). These receptors originate from a female donor with ankylosing spondylitis or in good health (not recorded which).

The genes are TRBV7-2 and TRBJ2-1; 9 positions match TRBD2. In germline, CDR1 is SGHTA, CDR2 FQGNSA. V was clipped by 5 bases and J by 4 bases; unmatched bases: 6. The CDR3 has 15 amino acids. This CDR3 reads CASSRLAAYYNEQFF. The CDR3 nucleotides are TGTGCCAGCAGCAGACTAGCGGCCTATTACAATGAGCAGTTCTTC.

The chain has TRBV5-6 and TRBJ2-7; 9 bases agree with TRBD1. The germline CDR1 and CDR2 sequences are SGHDT and YYEEEE. V dropped 1 base and J dropped 0; count of bases not matched to a gene: 8. CDR3 size: 17 residues. CDR3 region: CASSLPGTGWSSYEQYF. In DNA form, the CDR3 reads TGTGCCAGCAGCTTGCCCGGGACAGGGTGGAGCTCCTACGAGCAGTACTTC.

J is TRBJ1-5 and V is TRBV10-3; tentative D call: TRBD1 (5 bases). Germline CDR1 reads ENHRY; CDR2 reads SYGVKD. Deletions cut 6 bases from V and 0 bases from J, with 21 bases between. The CDR3 sequence is 18 residues long. For the CDR3, the DNA is TGTGCCATCAGCCCCAGGGTCACTCTGGCGCTTAGCAATCAGCCCCAGCATTTT. The encoded protein is CAISPRVTLALSNQPQHF.

This sequence joins TRBV19 and TRBJ2-7, with D hard to call. Between the trimmed V and J ends, which lost 3 bases and 0 bases, there was a span of 12 bases. The CDR3 length is 15 residues. Per germline, CDR1 LNHDA and CDR2 SQIVND (reference sequence). The CDR3 region is CASSIILTSSYEQYF. The CDR3 DNA reads TGTGCCAGTAGTATCATTCTAACAAGCTCCTACGAGCAGTACTTC.

This clonotype was detected many times. The V call is TRBV10-3, the J call TRBJ2-5; 8 nucleotides align to TRBD2. The length of the CDR3 is 14 residues. The V segment lost 10 bases and the J segment 3 bases; nucleotides outside the gene matches: 10. CDR1 is ENHRY, CDR2 SYGVKD, per germline. The CDR3 nucleotides are TGTGCCACCCGCGGTGGGACTAGAAAAGAGACCCAGTACTTC. Translating gives CATRGGTRKETQYF.

This clonotype came up many times. The rearrangement uses TRBV20-1 and TRBJ1-6, with TRBD1 matching 9 bases. CDR1 and CDR2 from the germline V gene are DFQATT and SNEGSKA (reference sequence). The V gene end was trimmed by 0 bases and the J gene end by 7 bases; junction bases not matched to a gene: 4. The CDR3 is made up of 15 amino acids. CDR3 in DNA: TGCAGTGCTAGAGAACCCGGGACAGGGAATTCACCCCTCCACTTT. Protein: CSAREPGTGNSPLHF.

This clonotype was seen many times. V is TRBV28 and J is TRBJ1-1; 7 bases line up with TRBD1. The CDR3 runs 16 residues. Germline trimming cut 1 base from V and 1 base from J; bases unmatched to any gene: 6. Germline V lookup: CDR1 MDHEN, CDR2 SYDVKM. CDR3 in DNA: TGTGCCAGCAGTTTATCCCAGGGGGGGCCGAACACTGAAGCTTTCTTT. Translation gives CASSLSQGGPNTEAFF. Supplemented by reference TRBV28 and TRBJ1-1, the full variable domain reads DVKVTQSSRYLVKRTGEKVFLECVQDMDHENMFWYRQDPGLGLRLIYFSYDVKMKEKGDIPEGYSVSREKKERFSLILESASTNQTSMYLCASSLSQGGPNTEAFFGQGTRLTVV.

This clonotype was seen a handful of times. The chain couples TRBV28 to TRBJ1-5; no clear D. Germline assignment: CDR1 MDHEN and CDR2 SYDVKM. The ends were cut back, 5 bases at V and 9 bases at J, with 17 bases in the middle. The CDR3 is made up of 14 amino acids. In nucleotides, the CDR3 is TGTGCCAGCAGTCAACCCGGCCCCACTGGGCCCCAGCATTTT. Protein sequence: CASSQPGPTGPQHF.

The J gene is TRBJ1-1, the V gene TRBV19; D gene uncertain. The CDR3 length is 13 residues. The V gene lost 10 bases and the J gene lost 5 bases, with 17 bases spanning the gap. Germline loops: CDR1 LNHDA, CDR2 SQIVND (reference sequence). The CDR3 here is CATRRMGGTEAFF. The CDR3 bases are TGTGCCACTCGCAGGATGGGAGGAACTGAAGCTTTCTTT.

There are a few counts of this clonotype. Mismatch with germline at one junction end may stem from a read error. The gene calls are TRBV20-1 and TRBJ2-7; 9 bases are shared with TRBD2. The CDR3 has 17 residues. Germline assignment: CDR1 DFQATT and CDR2 SNEGSKA (reference sequence). The CDR3 DNA sequence: TGCTGTGCTAGAGATGAGGGTAGCGGGGGCGATTCCTACGAGCAGTACTTC. This gives the protein CCARDEGSGGDSYEQYF.

J is TRBJ2-2 and V is TRBV25-1; tentatively, D is TRBD2 (6 bases). Germline V CDR1 and CDR2: MGHDK, SYGVNS. This CDR3 is built from 14 residues. V dropped 8 bases and J dropped 6 bases, with 16 bases sitting between them. CDR3 sequence: CASRRPGSAGELFF. The CDR3 region has the DNA TGTGCCAGCCGCAGGCCCGGGAGTGCCGGGGAGCTGTTTTTT.

This clonotype was detected many times. The J gene is TRBJ2-3, the V gene TRBV20-1; 8 nucleotides align to TRBD1. After removal of 0 bases from V and 8 bases from J, the junction contained 13 bases not matched to a gene. The CDR3 consists of 16 residues. Germline CDR1 reads DFQATT; CDR2 reads SNEGSKA (reference sequence). This CDR3 reads CSAREVGRGREGTQYF. The CDR3 nucleotides are TGCAGTGCTAGAGAGGTGGGCAGGGGGCGAGAAGGTACGCAGTATTTT.

This clonotype was recorded many times. This chain uses TRBV24-1 with TRBJ2-7, with 7 positions matching TRBD2. V lost 0 bases to trimming and J lost 8 bases; unmatched junction nucleotides: 3. The CDR3 spans 13 residues. Germline V gene data show CDR1 as KGHDR and CDR2 as SFDVKD. This CDR3 reads CATSDLTSAKQYF. CDR3 bases: TGTGCCACCAGTGATTTGACTAGCGCGAAGCAGTACTTC.

This clonotype was detected many times. V gene TRBV6-5 combines with J gene TRBJ2-7; D unresolved. The CDR3 has 15 amino acids. V dropped 4 bases and J dropped 0 bases, with 13 bases sitting between them. CDR1 and CDR2 (germline): MNHEY, SVGAGI. The CDR3 loop reads CASSFGRTSSYEQYF. The CDR3 coding sequence is TGTGCCAGCAGTTTCGGACGTACGAGCTCCTACGAGCAGTACTTC.

This clonotype appeared many times. CDR3 amino acids: CASSPLPDNQPQHF. The CDR3, as DNA: TGTGCCAGCTCACCACTACCGGACAATCAGCCCCAGCATTTT. The chain is built from TRBV18 and TRBJ1-5; D is undetermined. V was pared by 1 base and J by 3 bases, with 7 bases between. Germline V lookup: CDR1 KGHSH, CDR2 LQKENI. This CDR3 region has 14 residues.

The sample holds many counts of this clonotype. This chain joins TRBV24-1 and TRBJ2-7; 10 bases fit TRBD1. Germline CDR1 KGHDR, CDR2 SFDVKD. The CDR3 runs to 15 residues. V shed 4 bases and J 7 bases; nucleotides not matched to a gene: 9. The CDR3 DNA reads TGTGCCACCAGTGAATCCGGGACAGGGGTTTGGGAGCAGTACTTC. Its translation is CATSESGTGVWEQYF.

With respect to this clonotype: A much more abundant neighbour one base away suggests this may be a read error. V gene TRBV6-5 combines with J gene TRBJ1-5; D is ambiguous. The CDR3 sequence is 13 residues long. From germline, CDR1 is MNHEY and CDR2 SVGAGI. This CDR3 reads CASSYSVQGPQDF. CDR3 sequence (DNA): TGTGCCAGCAGTTACTCTGTCCAAGGGCCCCAGGATTTT.

The chain links TRBV12-3 or TRBV12-4 to TRBJ1-1, with D maybe TRBD1 (5 bases). Trimming took off 7 bases at V and 5 bases at J, with 14 bases between the two ends. CDR3 size: 13 residues. The CDR3 region is CASIYGGGTEAFF. The CDR3 DNA reads TGTGCCAGCATCTACGGGGGAGGGACTGAAGCTTTCTTT.

V and J are TRBV20-1 and TRBJ2-5; D ambiguous. The CDR3 loop spans 11 amino acids. Germline V gives CDR1 DFQATT, CDR2 SNEGSKA (reference sequence). The CDR3 sequence: CVVAIQETQYF. For the CDR3, the DNA is TGCGTGGTGGCAATTCAAGAGACCCAGTACTTC.

In its sample, this clonotype was seen many times. V is TRBV7-2 and J is TRBJ2-7; D gene uncertain. Germline CDR1 reads SGHTA; CDR2 reads FQGNSA. Trimming shortened V by 2 bases and J by 0 bases, and 8 bases separated the two germline ends. The CDR3 sequence is 14 residues long. CDR3 nucleotides: TGTGCCAGCAGCTTATATGCAGGCTCCTACGAGCAGTACTTC. Translating it yields CASSLYAGSYEQYF.

This clonotype was counted many times. V gene TRBV9 combines with J gene TRBJ1-2, with D possibly TRBD1 on 5 matching bases. V lost 0 bases to trimming and J lost 8 bases, with 20 bases between them. The CDR3 extends over 16 amino acids. CDR1 is SGDLS and CDR2 is YYNGEE in the germline V gene. CDR3 residues: CASSVAIGTSNLGYTF. CDR3 DNA: TGTGCCAGCAGCGTAGCCATCGGGACTTCCAATTTGGGCTACACCTTC.

This clonotype occurred many times. The genes are TRBV20-1 and TRBJ1-4, with 7 bases that match TRBD1. The germline CDR1 and CDR2 sequences are DFQATT and SNEGSKA (reference sequence). The CDR3 contains 14 residues. V shed 7 bases, J shed 8 bases, and the junction held 13 bases outside the gene matches. CDR3 DNA: TGCAGTGGGATGACTCAAGGGGGCAGAGAAAAACTGTTTTTT. Protein sequence: CSGMTQGGREKLFF.

CDR3 region: CAIGSFNYGYTF. In DNA form, the CDR3 reads TGTGCAATCGGGAGTTTTAACTATGGCTACACCTTC. This chain connects TRBV2 to TRBJ1-2; unclear D gene. The CDR3 length is 12 residues. The germline gives CDR1 SNHLY, CDR2 FYNNEI. The complete variable domain, with remaining parts taken from reference TRBV2 and TRBJ1-2, reads EPEVTQTPSHQVTQMGQEVILRCVPISNHLYFYWYRQILGQKVEFLVSFYNNEISEKSEIFDDQFSVERPDGSNFTLKIRSTKLEDSAMYFCAIGSFNYGYTFGSGTRLTVV.

This clonotype was recorded many times. CDR3 residues: CASSFTSGSYNEQFF. The CDR3 region has the DNA TGTGCCAGCAGCTTCACTAGCGGCTCCTACAATGAGCAGTTCTTC. The V call is TRBV5-6, the J call TRBJ2-1; 8 bases align to TRBD2. V was clipped by 2 bases and J by 0 bases; unmatched bases: 1. CDR3 size: 15 residues. Germline V CDR1 and CDR2: SGHDT, YYEEEE.

This clonotype was detected only once. The V gene is TRBV7-3, the J gene TRBJ2-1, with 11 bases identical to TRBD2. The ends lost 5 bases at V and 8 bases at J; junction bases unmatched: 8. The CDR3 consists of 15 residues. Germline CDR1 SGHTA, CDR2 FQGTGA. The CDR3 region is CASSLGSGGADEQFF. Written as DNA, the CDR3 is TGTGCCAGCAGCCTGGGTAGCGGGGGGGCGGATGAGCAGTTCTTC.

The gene calls are TRBV3-1 and TRBJ2-1; tentatively, D is TRBD2 (6 bases). V was cut by 3 bases and J by 3 bases, with 12 bases left in between. The V gene's germline CDR1 is LGHDT and CDR2 YNNKEL (reference sequence). The CDR3 contains 15 residues. The CDR3 loop reads CASSHRGLSYNEQFF. As DNA, the CDR3 is TGTGCCAGCAGCCACCGGGGACTCAGCTACAATGAGCAGTTCTTC.

This clonotype was recorded at least ten times. The chain recombines TRBV7-2 with TRBJ2-7; D not certain. The V and J ends lost 5 bases and 6 bases respectively, with 11 bases between them. The CDR3 covers 12 residues. The germline CDR1 and CDR2 sequences are SGHTA and FQGNSA. This chain's CDR3 is CASSTVLGEQYF. CDR3 DNA: TGTGCCAGCAGCACCGTTCTCGGCGAGCAGTACTTC.

CDR3 in amino acids: CASTDGGQPQHF. The CDR3 bases are TGTGCCAGCACCGACGGGGGTCAGCCCCAGCATTTT. The genes are TRBV6-1 and TRBJ1-5, with D maybe TRBD1 (5 bases). This CDR3 contains 12 residues. Trimming shortened V by 7 bases and J by 6 bases, and 10 bases separated the two germline ends. The germline V gene has CDR1 MNHNS and CDR2 SASEGT.

Written as DNA, the CDR3 is TGTGCCAGCAGCCAAGATCAGGGCAGGGTTTATGCGGCTTTCTTT. As protein: CASSQDQGRVYAAFF. This rearrangement joins TRBV3-1 to TRBJ1-1; D might be TRBD1 (5 bases). The CDR3 consists of 15 residues. CDR1 and CDR2 (germline): LGHDT, YNNKEL (reference sequence). Deletions cut 0 bases from V and 11 bases from J, with 19 bases between.

This clonotype came up many times. This sequence joins TRBV20-1 and TRBJ2-1; a weak D match, TRBD1 (5 bases). Trimming cost V 3 bases and J 7 bases, with 13 bases left between them. The CDR3 runs 13 residues. Germline CDR1 is DFQATT and CDR2 is SNEGSKA (reference sequence). In nucleotides, the CDR3 is TGCAGTGCTAGCCGCATGGGGCCAAATGAGCAGTTCTTC. As protein: CSASRMGPNEQFF.

This clonotype was recorded at least ten times. The V and J genes are TRBV5-1 and TRBJ1-2; D not resolved. The germline CDR1 and CDR2 sequences are SGHRS and YFSETQ. The CDR3 has 14 amino acids. V lost 3 bases, J lost 1 base, and 10 bases lay in between. In DNA, the CDR3 is TGCGCCAGCAGCTCGTCGACCGTTAACTATGGCTACACCTTC. Translating gives CASSSSTVNYGYTF.

J is TRBJ2-7 and V is TRBV3-1; D possibly matches TRBD1 or TRBD2 (5 bases each). The CDR3 spans 14 residues. The V gene lost 4 bases and the J gene lost 3 bases, with 13 bases spanning the gap. The germline CDR1 and CDR2 sequences are LGHDT and YNNKEL (reference sequence). The CDR3 sequence is CASSPRSGRYEQYF. CDR3 DNA sequence: TGTGCCAGCAGCCCGAGGTCGGGGCGCTACGAGCAGTACTTC.